These 5 T cell receptor beta chains were all obtained from the same sample, sequenced in a study of memory CD4+ T cells and cytomegalovirus serostatus. The protocol was immunoSEQ multiplex PCR, while the TCRdb copy is restricted to in-frame clones and leaves out a portion. There are around 50,000 clones in the sample; 74% occur only once, and less than 1.5% lies in the top ten. Single viable CD3+CD4+CD8-CD45RO+ cells were sorted as the memory CD4+ T cells. Sequencing was carried out using memory CD4+ T cells from blood. All receptors come from an adult in good health and CMV-seropositive.

This clone ranks as medium-sized. The chain uses TRBV6-6 and TRBJ1-5; D not resolved. CDR1 is MNHNY, CDR2 SVGAGI, per germline (reference sequence). The CDR3 contains 13 residues. V lost 7 bases to trimming and J lost 5 bases, with 12 bases between them. CDR3 bases: TGTGCCAGCACCATAGAGGGAGATCAGCCCCAGCATTTT. This translates into CASTIEGDQPQHF.

V gene TRBV7-2 combines with J gene TRBJ1-2; 7 bases agree with TRBD1. Germline V gene data show CDR1 as SGHTA and CDR2 as FQGNSA. The V and J ends lost 4 bases and 5 bases, in that order; junction bases with no gene match: 10. CDR3 length: 15 amino acids. This chain's CDR3 is CASSSNDRVPYGYTF. The DNA for the CDR3 is TGTGCCAGCAGCTCAAACGACAGGGTTCCTTATGGCTACACCTTC.

J is TRBJ2-7 and V is TRBV5-1; 7 bases are a match to TRBD2. Trimming removed 3 bases from V and 2 bases from J; junction bases left unmatched: 8. Germline CDR1 and CDR2: SGHRS and YFSETQ. This CDR3 region has 15 residues. CDR3 protein: CASSSGGRVTYEQYF. As DNA, the CDR3 is TGCGCCAGCAGCTCGGGGGGAAGGGTCACCTACGAGCAGTACTTC.

J is TRBJ1-2 and V is TRBV10-3; no clear D. Germline V gives CDR1 ENHRY, CDR2 SYGVKD. V was clipped by 0 bases and J by 0 bases, with 2 bases between them. The CDR3 spans 13 residues. The CDR3 region has the DNA TGTGCCATCAGTGAGTCGACTAACTATGGCTACACCTTC. Its protein is CAISESTNYGYTF.

This chain joins TRBV5-6 and TRBJ2-1; TRBD1 might be the D (6 bases). The CDR3 totals 16 residues. Germline V gene lookup returns CDR1 SGHDT and CDR2 YYEEEE. The V and J ends lost 1 base and 6 bases respectively, with 17 bases between them. The CDR3 reads CASSLLVLQGTNEQFF. Here the CDR3 DNA reads TGTGCCAGCAGCTTGTTAGTGCTACAGGGAACCAATGAGCAGTTCTTC.